This entry lists 26 T cell receptor beta chains sequenced from one sample in a study of CD8 T cells in ankylosing spondylitis. Each CDR3 protein is one row after TCRdb ran MiXCR on the 5' RACE reads. The sample lists about 240,000 distinct CDR3 sequences, about 11% seen once, with around 3% in the top ten. Sequenced input: blood, either unsorted or a sorted T cell fraction (not recorded which). Receptors were obtained from a male donor with ankylosing spondylitis or in good health (not recorded which).

This clonotype came up many times. The chain employs TRBV7-9 and TRBJ2-7, with 7 bases aligning to TRBD2. The CDR3 sequence is 14 residues long. The germline V gene encodes CDR1 SEHNR and CDR2 FQNEAQ (reference sequence). The ends lost 4 bases at V and 4 bases at J; junction bases unmatched: 7. The CDR3 is CASSSGGNLYEQYF. The CDR3 region has the DNA TGTGCCAGCAGCTCCGGGGGGAACCTATACGAGCAGTACTTC.

This rearrangement joins TRBV20-1 to TRBJ2-1, with D hard to call. This CDR3 has 13 amino acids. Trimming took off 3 bases at V and 0 bases at J, with 6 bases between the two ends. Germline V CDR1 and CDR2: DFQATT, SNEGSKA (reference sequence). This CDR3 reads CSASLSSYNEQFF. CDR3 nucleotides: TGCAGTGCTAGTCTAAGCTCCTACAATGAGCAGTTCTTC.

In its sample, this clonotype was seen many times. This rearrangement joins TRBV20-1 to TRBJ1-5, with no clear D. Germline-derived CDR1 and CDR2 are DFQATT and SNEGSKA (reference sequence). The CDR3 covers 16 residues. Trimming removed 3 bases at V and 0 bases at J, with 15 bases between. CDR3 in DNA: TGCAGTGCTAGCCCTTACAGAGCCTATAGCAATCAGCCCCAGCATTTT. Protein: CSASPYRAYSNQPQHF.

This clonotype came up a few times. This chain uses TRBV25-1 with TRBJ2-5, with D maybe TRBD1 (5 bases). V lost 1 base to trimming and J lost 6 bases, with 15 bases between them. This CDR3 spans 15 amino acids. The germline V gene encodes CDR1 MGHDK and CDR2 SYGVNS. CDR3 nucleotides: TGTGCCAGCAGTGAATCCCCAGGGCTTGAACAGACCCAGTACTTC. Residues: CASSESPGLEQTQYF. Combining the CDR3 with reference TRBV25-1 and TRBJ2-5 gives the whole variable domain EADIYQTPRYLVIGTGKKITLECSQTMGHDKMYWYQQDPGMELHLIHYSYGVNSTEKGDLSSESTVSRIRTEHFPLTLESARPSHTSQYLCASSESPGLEQTQYFGPGTRLLVL.

This clonotype was detected ten times or more. The chain recombines TRBV5-1 with TRBJ1-2; 8 nucleotides agree with TRBD1. This CDR3 contains 14 residues. Losses at the gene ends were 6 bases for V and 4 bases for J; bases not matched to a gene: 8. The V gene's germline CDR1 is SGHRS and CDR2 YFSETQ. The CDR3 bases are TGCGCCAGCACCGGACAGGGAAGTTCCTATGGCTACACCTTC. The encoded protein is CASTGQGSSYGYTF.

This clonotype occurred many times. The chain employs TRBV7-2 and TRBJ2-5; 7 bases are a match to TRBD1. Trimming took 5 bases from V and 1 from J; bases not matched to a gene: 4. Germline-derived CDR1 and CDR2 are SGHTA and FQGNSA. The CDR3 loop spans 14 amino acids. As DNA, the CDR3 is TGTGCCAGCAGCCCCCGACAGGGCCAAGAGACCCAGTACTTC. Translating gives CASSPRQGQETQYF.

This clonotype occurred many times. J is TRBJ2-1 and V is TRBV9, with 8 bases aligning to TRBD1. From germline, CDR1 is SGDLS and CDR2 YYNGEE. This CDR3 has 14 residues. Trimming cost V 3 bases and J 2 bases; bases outside gene matches: 1. CDR3 sequence: CASSGDRTYNEQFF. The CDR3 DNA reads TGTGCCAGCAGCGGGGACAGGACCTACAATGAGCAGTTCTTC.

This clonotype was picked up a small number of times. The chain is built from TRBV4-2 and TRBJ2-7, with TRBD1 matching over 7 bases. V lost 5 bases and J lost 3; bases outside the gene matches: 4. Germline V CDR1 and CDR2: LGHNA, YNFKEQ. The CDR3 length is 13 residues. CDR3: CASSEGTDYEQYF. The CDR3 DNA reads TGTGCCAGCAGCGAGGGGACAGACTACGAGCAGTACTTC.

This clonotype has just a few counts. The chain has TRBV25-1 and TRBJ2-3; no clear D. The CDR3 runs 16 residues. The V and J ends lost 5 bases and 1 base respectively, with 16 bases between them. Germline-derived CDR1 and CDR2 are MGHDK and SYGVNS. The CDR3 region has the DNA TGTGCCAGCAGTCCGGGCTCTACCCTTGGCACAGATACGCAGTATTTT. Amino acid sequence: CASSPGSTLGTDTQYF. The full variable domain, its missing parts supplied by reference TRBV25-1 and TRBJ2-3, is EADIYQTPRYLVIGTGKKITLECSQTMGHDKMYWYQQDPGMELHLIHYSYGVNSTEKGDLSSESTVSRIRTEHFPLTLESARPSHTSQYLCASSPGSTLGTDTQYFGPGTRLTVL.

This clonotype was observed many times. The chain links TRBV6-1 to TRBJ2-7; D is perhaps TRBD1 (6 bases). V lost 5 bases and J 0 bases, leaving 8 bases between the germline ends. CDR1 MNHNS and CDR2 SASEGT come from the germline V gene. The CDR3 consists of 13 residues. Written as DNA, the CDR3 is TGTGCCAGCAGTCGGACAGTCTCCTACGAGCAGTACTTC. Encoded protein: CASSRTVSYEQYF.

This clonotype was seen ten or more times. The genes are TRBV6-1 and TRBJ1-6, with a possible D match to TRBD1 (5 bases). This CDR3 has 15 amino acids. Trimming shortened V by 3 bases and J by 13 bases, and 19 bases separated the two germline ends. The germline V gene encodes CDR1 MNHNS and CDR2 SASEGT. Written as DNA, the CDR3 is TGTGCCAGCAGTGAGGTGGGACGCCGCGACCGCCCCCTCCACTTT. Protein product: CASSEVGRRDRPLHF.

This clonotype came up many times. The chain has TRBV20-1 and TRBJ2-2, with a weak D call TRBD1 (6 bases). The CDR3 consists of 14 residues. V lost 6 bases and J lost 0, with 11 bases in between. Germline-derived CDR1 and CDR2 are DFQATT and SNEGSKA (reference sequence). CDR3 loop: CSALRGANTGELFF. In DNA form, the CDR3 reads TGCAGTGCGCTCAGGGGTGCGAACACCGGGGAGCTGTTTTTT.

In its sample, this clonotype was seen many times. This rearrangement joins TRBV27 to TRBJ2-3; 9 bases map to TRBD1. The CDR3 runs to 17 residues. The germline CDR1 and CDR2 sequences are MNHEY and SMNVEV (reference sequence). V lost 9 bases, J lost 3 bases, and 16 bases stayed unmatched. This CDR3 reads CARGSGTGRRITDTQYF. In DNA, the CDR3 is TGTGCCAGGGGATCCGGGACAGGGAGGAGGATAACAGATACGCAGTATTTT.

This clonotype was seen a handful of times. The gene calls are TRBV7-9 and TRBJ2-7; a weak D match, TRBD2 (5 bases). The CDR3 spans 13 residues. Germline assignment: CDR1 SEHNR and CDR2 FQNEAQ (reference sequence). V lost 5 bases and J lost 2, with 10 bases in between. Here the CDR3 reads CASSRDPTYEQYF. For the CDR3, the DNA is TGTGCCAGCAGCCGGGATCCAACCTACGAGCAGTACTTC. The whole variable domain, remainder taken from reference TRBV7-9 and TRBJ2-7, is DTGVSQNPRHKITKRGQNVTFRCDPISEHNRLYWYRQTLGQGPEFLTYFQNEAQLEKSRLLSDRFSAERPKGSFSTLEIQRTEQGDSAMYLCASSRDPTYEQYFGPGTRLTVT.

The V and J genes are TRBV10-3 and TRBJ2-5, with D possibly matching TRBD1 (5 bases). Deletions cut 6 bases from V and 5 bases from J, with 13 bases between. The V gene's germline CDR1 is ENHRY and CDR2 SYGVKD. The length of the CDR3 is 13 residues. The chain's CDR3 is CAIRPGPNETQYF. CDR3 in DNA: TGTGCCATCAGGCCAGGGCCGAATGAGACCCAGTACTTC.

Many counts were recorded for this clonotype. The chain combines TRBV20-1 with TRBJ2-1, with 8 bases fitting TRBD2. This CDR3 contains 12 residues. V lost 3 bases, J lost 9 bases, and 4 bases stayed unmatched. Per germline, CDR1 DFQATT and CDR2 SNEGSKA (reference sequence). This CDR3 is CSASGTSIEQFF. The CDR3 DNA reads as TGCAGTGCTAGTGGGACTAGTATTGAGCAGTTCTTC.

This clonotype was observed many times. The gene calls are TRBV5-1 and TRBJ2-3, with 15 bases fitting TRBD2. Germline-derived CDR1 and CDR2 are SGHRS and YFSETQ. With V trimmed by 1 base and J by 5 bases, 2 bases remained unmatched. The length of the CDR3 is 16 residues. CDR3 sequence (DNA): TGCGCCAGCAGCTTGAGGGGACTAGCGGGAGGAGATACGCAGTATTTT. Translating it yields CASSLRGLAGGDTQYF.

This clonotype was observed at least ten times. The J gene is TRBJ2-2, the V gene TRBV3-1, with D tentatively TRBD2 (6 bases). Trimming removed 4 bases from V and 1 base from J, with 16 bases in between. CDR1 is LGHDT and CDR2 is YNNKEL in the germline V gene (reference sequence). The CDR3 runs 17 residues. CDR3 sequence (DNA): TGTGCCAGCAGCCGATATACTAGCCCACAGAACACCGGGGAGCTGTTTTTT. Residues: CASSRYTSPQNTGELFF.

This clonotype occurred many times. The chain has TRBV20-1 and TRBJ2-5; TRBD1 matches at 7 bases. This CDR3 is built from 12 residues. The J segment lost 2 bases and the V segment lost 3 bases, leaving 0 bases of the junction unmatched. Germline V lookup: CDR1 DFQATT, CDR2 SNEGSKA (reference sequence). Here the CDR3 reads CSASRGQETQYF. In DNA, the CDR3 is TGCAGTGCTAGCAGGGGGCAAGAGACCCAGTACTTC.

There are many counts of this clonotype. The chain combines TRBV7-2 with TRBJ2-2; possible D gene TRBD1, 6 bases. V gave up 6 bases and J gave up 4 bases, with 12 bases separating them. The CDR3 sequence is 14 residues long. CDR1 and CDR2 from the germline V gene are SGHTA and FQGNSA. The DNA of the CDR3 is TGTGCCAGCAGACCTGGACAGCTCACCGGGGAGCTGTTTTTT. It encodes CASRPGQLTGELFF.

This clonotype turned up a few times. The V and J genes are TRBV10-3 and TRBJ2-3, with 7 nucleotides matching TRBD2. The germline V gene encodes CDR1 ENHRY and CDR2 SYGVKD. The CDR3 is 15 amino acids. Losses at the gene ends were 3 bases for V and 2 bases for J; bases not matched to a gene: 5. CDR3 DNA: TGTGCCATCAGTGAACGGGAGGACTCCACAGATACGCAGTATTTT. This gives the protein CAISEREDSTDTQYF.

This clonotype appeared many times. The chain joins TRBV20-1 to TRBJ2-7; maybe TRBD1 (6 bases). CDR3 length: 13 amino acids. V shed 4 bases and J shed 0 bases, with 10 bases lying between them. The germline V gene encodes CDR1 DFQATT and CDR2 SNEGSKA (reference sequence). The CDR3 DNA is TGCAGTGCTACAGACAGGAGCTCCTACGAGCAGTACTTC. Protein: CSATDRSSYEQYF.

Ten or more counts support this clonotype. V gene TRBV5-5 combines with J gene TRBJ2-7; possible D gene TRBD2, 6 bases. CDR3 length: 15 amino acids. In germline, CDR1 is SGHKS, CDR2 YYEKEE (reference sequence). V was trimmed by 3 bases and J by 0 bases, leaving 13 bases between them. CDR3 nucleotides: TGTGCCAGCAGCTCTACTAGCCAGAACTCCTACGAGCAGTACTTC. This gives the protein CASSSTSQNSYEQYF.

This clonotype was seen at least ten times. The J gene is TRBJ2-7, the V gene TRBV7-6, with 10 bases aligning to TRBD2. The V and J ends lost 2 bases and 5 bases, in that order; junction bases with no gene match: 0. This CDR3 spans 13 amino acids. Germline V gene data show CDR1 as SGHVS and CDR2 as FNYEAQ. The DNA of the CDR3 is TGTGCCAGCAGCTTACTAGCGGGAGACGAGCAGTACTTC. Encoded protein: CASSLLAGDEQYF. The whole variable domain, remainder taken from reference TRBV7-6 and TRBJ2-7, is GAGVSQSPRYKVTKRGQDVALRCDPISGHVSLYWYRQALGQGPEFLTYFNYEAQQDKSGLPNDRFSAERPEGSISTLTIQRTEQRDSAMYRCASSLLAGDEQYFGPGTRLTVT.

This clonotype was detected many times. The chain is built from TRBV7-9 and TRBJ2-7; D gene uncertain. The V end lost 4 bases, the J end lost 1 base, and 14 bases lay between the germline ends. From germline, CDR1 is SEHNR and CDR2 FQNEAQ (reference sequence). The CDR3 has 15 residues. Written as DNA, the CDR3 is TGTGCCAGCAGCTACGAAACGGACCCTTCCTACGAGCAGTACTTC. It codes for CASSYETDPSYEQYF. The full variable domain, rest sourced from reference TRBV7-9 and TRBJ2-7, is DTGVSQNPRHKITKRGQNVTFRCDPISEHNRLYWYRQTLGQGPEFLTYFQNEAQLEKSRLLSDRFSAERPKGSFSTLEIQRTEQGDSAMYLCASSYETDPSYEQYFGPGTRLTVT.

The table lists this clonotype with a few counts. V gene TRBV30 combines with J gene TRBJ2-6; TRBD2 might be the D (6 bases). V lost 8 bases to trimming and J lost 4 bases, with 9 bases between them. This CDR3 region has 12 residues. The germline CDR1 and CDR2 sequences are GTSNPN and SVGIG (reference sequence). The CDR3 reads CARDSGANVLTF. In DNA, the CDR3 is TGTGCCCGGGACTCAGGGGCCAACGTCCTGACTTTC.